The T cell receptor beta chain under discussion was sequenced for a study of blood T cell repertoires in COVID-19. Cohort assignment relied on participant-reported clinical history. This clone occurred a few times. Other DNA sequences of this sample code for an identical CDR3. Germline V gene data show CDR1 as SGHAT and CDR2 as FQNNGV. CDR3 size: 16 residues. The V end lost 5 bases, the J end lost 0 bases, and 13 bases lay between the germline ends. Profiling relied on immunoSEQ multiplex PCR, and the TCRdb table lists in-frame clones only, not all of them. The sample contains under 200,000 clones, around 88% of which appear only once.

The genes are TRBV11-2 and TRBJ2-2, with a weak D call TRBD1 (6 bases). The origin of this receptor is a woman in her forties or fifties in a cohort exposed to, infected with or recovered from COVID-19 (not recorded which). Sequencing was performed on PBMCs or T cells enriched from blood (not recorded which). This CDR3 is CASSRRTASNTGELFF. In DNA, the CDR3 is TGTGCCAGCAGCCGCCGGACAGCTTCGAACACCGGGGAGCTGTTTTTT.